Each of the 25 T cell receptor beta chains below was sequenced from the same sample in a study of post-analysis software for immune sequencing data. Study-wide results and limits: Patients used five TRBV segments, including TRBV5-6, TRBV5-1 and TRBV20-1, more often than controls.

These receptors have no known antigen. Included in the TCR beta cDNA libraries were unique molecular identifiers. TCRdb ran MiXCR on the PCR reads and lists one entry per CDR3 protein. The sample yields roughly 800,000 distinct CDR3 sequences, less than 35% seen once. The specimen sequenced was blood. The receptors originated from a girl between 10 and 17 years old with multiple sclerosis.

The sample holds many counts of this clonotype. This chain links TRBV29-1 with TRBJ2-5, with no clear D. Germline V gene sequence: CDR1 SQVTM, CDR2 ANQGSEA. The V gene lost 0 bases and the J gene lost 2 bases, with 7 bases spanning the gap. The CDR3 has 13 amino acids. CDR3 sequence reads: CSVEEGPQETQYF. The DNA for the CDR3 is TGCAGCGTTGAAGAAGGGCCTCAAGAGACCCAGTACTTC.

The chain has TRBV5-4 and TRBJ1-6, with 7 bases matching TRBD1. The CDR3 extends over 15 amino acids. Germline lookup yields CDR1 SGHNT and CDR2 YYREEE (reference sequence). The V segment lost 0 bases and the J segment 9 bases; nucleotides outside the gene matches: 6. The CDR3 region is CASSLGGTAVSPLHF. The CDR3 nucleotides read TGTGCCAGCAGCTTGGGGGGGACAGCTGTTTCACCCCTCCACTTT.

V usage is TRBV27 and J usage is TRBJ2-7, with 11 bases identical to TRBD2. Germline V lookup: CDR1 MNHEY, CDR2 SMNVEV (reference sequence). The length of the CDR3 is 17 residues. The junction had 15 bases not matched to a gene; V was cut back by 5 bases and J by 6 bases. The CDR3 is CASSPSSGTSGKIEQYF. The CDR3 DNA reads as TGTGCCAGCAGTCCCTCCTCCGGGACTAGCGGTAAAATCGAGCAGTACTTC.

With respect to this clonotype: A much larger clone differs by one base, so this may be a read error. The chain links TRBV20-1 to TRBJ2-1; TRBD2 matches at 11 bases. The germline V gene encodes CDR1 DFQATT and CDR2 SNEGSKA (reference sequence). The CDR3 has 15 residues. V gave up 0 bases and J gave up 5 bases; unmatched junction bases: 3. The CDR3 protein is CSARDLTSGDNEQFF. Written as DNA, the CDR3 is TGCAGTGCTAGAGATTTGACTAGCGGGGACAATGAGCAGTTCTTC.

V usage is TRBV12-3 or TRBV12-4 and J usage is TRBJ2-5; the D call may be TRBD1 or TRBD2 (6 bases each). The CDR3 length is 16 residues. V lost 5 bases and J 1 base, leaving 17 bases between the germline ends. The CDR3 sequence: CASSPLRGGPQETQYF. CDR3 in DNA: TGTGCCAGCAGTCCCCTGCGTGGGGGGCCCCAAGAGACCCAGTACTTC.

The chain is built from TRBV4-1 and TRBJ1-1, with TRBD1 as a possible D gene (5 bases). Germline CDR1 and CDR2: MGHRA and YSYEKL. Deletions cut 4 bases from V and 6 bases from J, with 18 bases between. This CDR3 comprises 15 residues. The CDR3 DNA is TGCGCCAGCAGCCCACGATGGGGCCCTTTGGCTGAAGCTTTCTTT. This sequence encodes CASSPRWGPLAEAFF.

The count of this clonotype is one. The gene calls are TRBV20-1 and TRBJ1-2; 8 bases are shared with TRBD1. Germline assignment: CDR1 DFQATT and CDR2 SNEGSKA (reference sequence). The junction had 18 bases not matched to a gene; V was cut back by 5 bases and J by 4 bases. The CDR3 has 17 amino acids. This CDR3 reads CSAVPAGQGLRGYGYTF. Here the CDR3 DNA reads TGCAGTGCTGTGCCGGCCGGACAGGGCCTTCGTGGCTATGGCTACACCTTC.

Only one count was recorded for this clonotype. At one boundary the junction diverges from the germline segment, which might be a read error. This rearrangement joins TRBV10-3 to TRBJ2-1; D gene unclear. This CDR3 has 11 residues. The V gene's germline CDR1 is ENHRY and CDR2 SYGVKD. The CDR3 region is CATRIYYEQFF. DNA for the CDR3: TGTGCCACCCGGATCTACTATGAGCAGTTCTTC.

This clonotype has a count of ten or more. The rearrangement links TRBV10-2 to TRBJ2-7; tentatively, D is TRBD2 (6 bases). V was clipped by 2 bases and J by 2 bases, with 10 bases between them. The CDR3 length is 14 residues. Germline V CDR1 and CDR2: WSHSY, SAAADI. The CDR3 protein is CASSEPGLTYEQYF. The CDR3 DNA follows: TGCGCCAGCAGTGAGCCGGGACTGACCTACGAGCAGTACTTC.

This clonotype was seen a few times. The chain recombines TRBV7-9 with TRBJ2-1; possible D gene TRBD2, 5 bases. The V gene's germline CDR1 is SEHNR and CDR2 FQNEAQ (reference sequence). Trimming shortened V by 7 bases and J by 8 bases, and 18 bases separated the two germline ends. This CDR3 is 14 amino acids long. This CDR3 reads CASTLAIARHEQFF. In DNA, the CDR3 is TGTGCCAGCACCCTAGCCATAGCTCGTCATGAGCAGTTCTTC.

This clonotype was observed a handful of times. The V and J genes are TRBV5-1 and TRBJ2-1; 12 positions agree with TRBD1. There are 14 residues in the CDR3. Trimming removed 6 bases from V and 9 bases from J; junction bases left unmatched: 7. In germline, CDR1 is SGHRS, CDR2 YFSETQ. The CDR3 nucleotides read TGCGCCAGCACGGGACAGGGGGCTCTCGTTGAGCAGTTCTTC. Amino acids: CASTGQGALVEQFF.

This clonotype was counted a few times. V gene TRBV7-2 combines with J gene TRBJ2-5; no clear D. This CDR3 has 15 residues. Trimming removed 1 base from V and 2 bases from J, with 11 bases in between. Germline CDR1 is SGHTA and CDR2 is FQGNSA. The DNA of the CDR3 is TGTGCCAGCAGCTTAGAATCCGGCAGACAAGAGACCCAGTACTTC. This codes for CASSLESGRQETQYF. Looking up the rest from reference TRBV7-2 and TRBJ2-5 gives the full variable domain: GAGVSQSPSNKVTEKGKDVELRCDPISGHTALYWYRQSLGQGLEFLIYFQGNSAPDKSGLPSDRFSAERTGGSVSTLTIQRTQQEDSAVYLCASSLESGRQETQYFGPGTRLLVL.

This sequence joins TRBV3-1 and TRBJ2-1; TRBD2 is a possible D gene (5 bases). This CDR3 contains 14 residues. V was pared by 5 bases and J by 7 bases, with 15 bases between. The germline V gene has CDR1 LGHDT and CDR2 YNNKEL (reference sequence). The CDR3 is CASSEVRGGNEQFF. The CDR3 coding sequence is TGTGCCAGCAGCGAAGTTCGGGGTGGTAATGAGCAGTTCTTC.

The chain carries TRBV20-1 and TRBJ2-1; 9 nucleotides match TRBD1. The CDR3 is made up of 15 amino acids. Trimming took 5 bases from V and 7 from J; bases not matched to a gene: 12. Germline V gene data show CDR1 as DFQATT and CDR2 as SNEGSKA (reference sequence). The CDR3 DNA reads as TGCAGTGCTGACCTCACGGGACAGGGTAGGAATGAGCAGTTCTTC. It yields the protein CSADLTGQGRNEQFF.

This clonotype was seen at least ten times. V gene TRBV29-1 combines with J gene TRBJ2-5; 13 nucleotides line up with TRBD2. Germline CDR1 reads SQVTM; CDR2 reads ANQGSEA. V lost 7 bases and J lost 11; bases outside the gene matches: 16. This CDR3 is 15 amino acids long. The CDR3 here is CSARTGLAGVFEQYF. The DNA for the CDR3 is TGCAGCGCCCGAACCGGACTAGCGGGAGTCTTTGAGCAGTACTTC.

The rearrangement links TRBV20-1 to TRBJ2-7; D may be TRBD1 (7 bases). The CDR3 is 11 amino acids. Trimming shortened V by 7 bases and J by 10 bases, and 17 bases separated the two germline ends. Germline V gene data show CDR1 as DFQATT and CDR2 as SNEGSKA (reference sequence). The CDR3 here is CSGSRGALQYF. Here the CDR3 DNA reads TGCAGTGGTAGCAGGGGGGCCCTTCAGTACTTC.

This sequence joins TRBV20-1 and TRBJ1-5; D not resolved. V lost 1 base and J lost 6, with 16 bases in between. Germline CDR1 and CDR2: DFQATT and SNEGSKA (reference sequence). This CDR3 is built from 15 residues. The DNA for the CDR3 is TGCAGTGCTAGAGTGGACCGGGGTAGTTTTCAGCCCCAGCATTTT. It specifies CSARVDRGSFQPQHF.

The genes are TRBV11-3 and TRBJ2-5, with no clear D. The CDR3 spans 12 residues. V lost 4 bases and J 7 bases, leaving 10 bases between the germline ends. CDR1 and CDR2 from the germline V gene are SGHNT and YENEEA. The CDR3 DNA is TGTGCCAGCAGCTCGGGCCCATCGACCCAGTACTTC. Translation: CASSSGPSTQYF.

The CDR3 coding sequence is TGTGCCAGCAGTTTAGGGTGGGGGGGTGTGGATGAAAAACTGTTTTTT. This gives the protein CASSLGWGGVDEKLFF. The rearrangement joins TRBV12-3 or TRBV12-4 to TRBJ1-4; tentative D call: TRBD1 (5 bases). CDR3 length: 16 amino acids. The V gene lost 1 base and the J gene lost 6 bases, with 15 bases spanning the gap.

The chain has TRBV29-1 and TRBJ1-5; D uncertain. Per the germline V gene, CDR1 is SQVTM and CDR2 is ANQGSEA. Trimming removed 6 bases at V and 0 bases at J, with 9 bases between. The CDR3 is 13 amino acids. CDR3 residues: CSVGDNSNQPQHF. The CDR3 DNA reads TGCAGCGTCGGCGACAATAGCAATCAGCCCCAGCATTTT.

This clonotype was observed at least ten times. The chain employs TRBV27 and TRBJ2-5; D gene uncertain. The CDR3 contains 13 residues. The V end lost 2 bases, the J end lost 4 bases, and 8 bases lay between the germline ends. Germline V gene lookup returns CDR1 MNHEY and CDR2 SMNVEV (reference sequence). This chain's CDR3 is CASSLLLGETQYF. DNA for the CDR3: TGTGCCAGCAGTTTACTATTGGGAGAGACCCAGTACTTC.

The chain uses TRBV7-2 and TRBJ2-7; D may correspond to TRBD1 or TRBD2 (5 bases each). Germline lookup yields CDR1 SGHTA and CDR2 FQGNSA. This CDR3 spans 15 amino acids. The V end lost 6 bases, the J end lost 3 bases, and 18 bases lay between the germline ends. Here the CDR3 reads CASRAERGVFYEQYF. In DNA, the CDR3 is TGTGCCAGCAGGGCTGAGAGGGGTGTTTTCTACGAGCAGTACTTC.

The V gene is TRBV7-9, the J gene TRBJ1-5, with D hard to call. The V gene lost 8 bases and the J gene lost 0 bases, with 8 bases spanning the gap. Germline lookup yields CDR1 SEHNR and CDR2 FQNEAQ (reference sequence). CDR3 size: 13 residues. The CDR3: CASRSGSNQPQHF. The CDR3 region has the DNA TGTGCCAGCCGGTCGGGTAGCAATCAGCCCCAGCATTTT.

This chain connects TRBV28 to TRBJ1-4, with no clear D. V lost 7 bases and J 3 bases, leaving 9 bases between the germline ends. The CDR3 is 13 amino acids. Germline V CDR1 and CDR2: MDHEN, SYDVKM. The DNA for the CDR3 is TGTGCCAGCAAGGGTCACGCTAATGAAAAACTGTTTTTT. It codes for CASKGHANEKLFF.

This clonotype was seen just once. The chain uses TRBV20-1 and TRBJ2-1; no definite D call. The germline V gene has CDR1 DFQATT and CDR2 SNEGSKA (reference sequence). Trimming took off 8 bases at V and 12 bases at J, with 17 bases between the two ends. CDR3 length equals 11 residues. The CDR3 is CSIPGSYGQFF. In nucleotides, the CDR3 is TGCAGTATTCCAGGTAGCTATGGGCAGTTCTTC.